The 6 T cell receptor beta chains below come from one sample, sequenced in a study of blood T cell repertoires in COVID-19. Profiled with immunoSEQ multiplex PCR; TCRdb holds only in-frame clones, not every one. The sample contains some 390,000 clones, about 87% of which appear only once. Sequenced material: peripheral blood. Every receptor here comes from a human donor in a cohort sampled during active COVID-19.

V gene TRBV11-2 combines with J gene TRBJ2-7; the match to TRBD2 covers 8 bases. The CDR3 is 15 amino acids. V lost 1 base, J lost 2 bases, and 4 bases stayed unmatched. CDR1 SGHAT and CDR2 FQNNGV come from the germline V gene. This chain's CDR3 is CASSLAGRAAYEQYF. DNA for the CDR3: TGTGCCAGCAGCTTAGCCGGGAGGGCAGCCTACGAGCAGTACTTC.

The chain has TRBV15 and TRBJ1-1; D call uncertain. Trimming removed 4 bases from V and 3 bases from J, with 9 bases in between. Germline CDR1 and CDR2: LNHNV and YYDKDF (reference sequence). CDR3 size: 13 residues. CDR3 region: CATSTDWDTEAFF. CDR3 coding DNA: TGTGCCACCAGCACCGACTGGGACACTGAAGCTTTCTTT.

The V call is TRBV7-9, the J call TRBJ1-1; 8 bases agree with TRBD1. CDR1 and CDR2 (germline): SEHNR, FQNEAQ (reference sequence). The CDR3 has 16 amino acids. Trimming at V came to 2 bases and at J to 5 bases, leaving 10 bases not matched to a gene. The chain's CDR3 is CASSLRLGQGLTEAFF. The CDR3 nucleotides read TGTGCCAGCAGCTTACGCCTAGGACAGGGTTTAACTGAAGCTTTCTTT.

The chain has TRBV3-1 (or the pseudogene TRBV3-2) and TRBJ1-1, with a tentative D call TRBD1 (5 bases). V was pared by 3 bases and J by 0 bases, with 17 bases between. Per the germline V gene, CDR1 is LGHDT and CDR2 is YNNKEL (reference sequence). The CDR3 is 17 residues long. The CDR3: CASSQEGATPLNTEAFF. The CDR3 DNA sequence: TGTGCCAGCAGCCAGGAAGGGGCAACACCTCTGAACACTGAAGCTTTCTTT.

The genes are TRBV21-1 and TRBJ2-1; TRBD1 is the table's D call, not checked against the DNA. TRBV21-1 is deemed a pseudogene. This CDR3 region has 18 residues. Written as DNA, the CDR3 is TGTGCCAGCAGCTATCGGGCATCCTTACGGGACAGGCTTAATGAGCAGTTCTTC. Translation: CASSYRASLRDRLNEQFF.

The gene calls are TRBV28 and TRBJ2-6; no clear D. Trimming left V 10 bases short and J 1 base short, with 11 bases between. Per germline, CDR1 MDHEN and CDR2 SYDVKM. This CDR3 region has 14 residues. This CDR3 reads CATNRFSGANVLTF. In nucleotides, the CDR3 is TGTGCCACTAACCGGTTTTCTGGGGCCAACGTCCTGACTTTC. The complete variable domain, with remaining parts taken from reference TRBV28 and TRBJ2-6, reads DVKVTQSSRYLVKRTGEKVFLECVQDMDHENMFWYRQDPGLGLRLIYFSYDVKMKEKGDIPEGYSVSREKKERFSLILESASTNQTSMYLCATNRFSGANVLTFGAGSRLTVL.